Each of the 4 T cell receptor beta chains below was sequenced from the same sample in a study of shared clonotypes between healthy human individuals. Profiled with immunoSEQ multiplex PCR; TCRdb holds only in-frame clones, not every one. In the table there are 600,000 to 750,000 clones, 90% of which are singletons. The sample comprised memory CD8+ T cells from PBMCs. Subset specified: CD45RO+ cells pooled with CCR7-negative TemRA cells. The receptors were sampled from a man in his late teens or twenties in good health. Some clones in this sample may be carry-over from other donors' samples.

The genes are TRBV11-2 and TRBJ2-1; perhaps TRBD2 as D (6 bases). CDR1 SGHAT and CDR2 FQNNGV come from the germline V gene. This CDR3 is 14 amino acids long. Trimming removed 5 bases from V and 4 bases from J, with 12 bases in between. The CDR3 protein is CASSPLRDYNEQFF. CDR3 coding DNA: TGTGCCAGCAGCCCCCTGCGGGATTACAATGAGCAGTTCTTC.

This chain links TRBV11-2 with TRBJ2-1, with 15 bases lining up with TRBD2. The CDR3 is 16 residues long. The germline V gene has CDR1 SGHAT and CDR2 FQNNGV. V trimming: 5 bases; J trimming: 6 bases; junction bases outside the gene matches: 5. Here the CDR3 DNA reads TGTGCCAGCAGCCCCATGGGACTAGCGGGAGGCAATGAGCAGTTCTTC. Encoded protein: CASSPMGLAGGNEQFF.

The chain recombines TRBV9 with TRBJ2-2; a weak D match, TRBD1 (5 bases). V lost 0 bases and J 1 base, leaving 10 bases between the germline ends. This CDR3 comprises 16 residues. Germline CDR1 SGDLS, CDR2 YYNGEE. CDR3 in amino acids: CASSVAADRNTGELFF. CDR3 coding DNA: TGTGCCAGCAGCGTAGCTGCCGACAGGAACACCGGGGAGCTGTTTTTT.

The chain is built from TRBV5-4 and TRBJ2-3; possibly TRBD2 for D (6 bases). The CDR3 runs to 17 residues. In germline, CDR1 is SGHNT, CDR2 YYREEE (reference sequence). V was pared by 4 bases and J by 1 base, with 19 bases between. CDR3 in amino acids: CASSPPYGEVGTDTQYF. The DNA of the CDR3 is TGTGCCAGCAGCCCGCCATACGGGGAGGTGGGCACAGATACGCAGTATTTT.